This T cell receptor beta chain emerged from a study of T cells in localized non-small cell lung cancer (dated by TCRdb to 2018 to 2021). Looking at the study overall: The study examined T cell repertoires in 200 to 250 patients with early-stage NSCLC and compared tumors with uninvolved tumor-adjacent lungs. The cohort comprised around 240 treatment-naïve NSCLC patients with resected, localized lung tumors. A mean age of roughly 64 years was recorded for the NSCLC patients, of whom roughly 130 were male and around 100 were female. General study outcomes and caveats: Longer overall survival was associated with higher T cell density in blood, whereas shorter survival was associated with higher clonality in adjacent lung. Because the study design was exploratory, TCR variables were selected using unadjusted p-values without false-discovery rate correction. Because multi-region sequencing of the tumors was not done, intratumor heterogeneity could not be ruled out. A median of roughly 60 of the top 100 tumor clones turned up in the paired uninvolved adjacent lung, and 25 to 35 of those clones also ranked among the top 100 of that same adjacent lung. Uninvolved tumor-adjacent lung showed the highest T cell clonality, higher than tumor, which suggests more focused antigenic responses in the uninvolved tumor-adjacent lung.

On this clone itself: Its antigen has not been determined. Base qualities are not provided; no much larger clone lies one nucleotide away.

The CDR3 spans 14 residues, from the cysteine through the phenylalanine. CDR3 DNA is the only sequence kept; it has 42 bases, read in frame from the first base. Germline trimming: 7 bases from V, 5 bases from J; junction bases outside gene matches: 5. CDR1 LNHDA and CDR2 SQIVND are derived from the germline V gene (reference sequence). TCR beta CDR3 regions were sequenced from DNA using the immunoSEQ Assay. Under the source paper's analysis protocol: To compute T cell density, TCR beta template counts were normalized to usable DNA, which was estimated by amplifying housekeeping genes. The preseqR package was used to estimate richness by extrapolating to 400,000 templates for PBMC samples and to 120,000 templates for tissue samples. Clonality was calculated as one minus Pielou's evenness. Tissue-enriched TCRs were identified through differential abundance testing performed on productive amino-acid clonotypes, with a minimum total count of 5 and an alpha of 0.1. Repertoire overlap between compartments was quantified with the Jaccard Index and Morisita Overlap Index. TCR beta CDR3s were clustered by GLIPH together with public tetramer-defined viral CDR3s, and at least three viral sequences plus V-gene enrichment were required for viral motifs. Held by TCRdb, this immuneACCESS table contains in-frame sequences only and omits some clones. Under half of the omission traces to an unresolved V gene where checked; the cause of the rest is unknown. V and J calls plus clone size are reproduced from that table; the DNA served to infer D and trimming. The sample table contains around 21,000 clones; only one count was recorded for about 88% of them. 13% of the sample is taken by the ten largest.

At diagnosis, peripheral blood, uninvolved tumor-adjacent lung and tumor were collected and were preserved as a mix of fresh-frozen and FFPE material. Blood samples were analyzed as peripheral blood mononuclear cells for TCR repertoire profiling. The TCR was taken from a male donor at least 60 years old with stage I lung adenocarcinoma. The sample in question was peripheral blood, obtained before any cancer treatment. The rearrangement joined TRBV19 to TRBJ1-5; 10 of the junction bases match TRBD1. The nucleotide sequence reads TGTGCCAGTATGGGACAGGGGCTATATCAGCCCCAGCATTTT. Its coded protein is CASMGQGLYQPQHF. Joined to the reference TRBV19 and TRBJ1-5 proteins, this CDR3 gives the full variable domain: DGGITQSPKYLFRKEGQNVTLSCEQNLNHDAMYWYRQDPGQGLRLIYYSQIVNDFQKGDIAEGYSVSREKKESFPLTVTSAQKNPTAFYLCASMGQGLYQPQHFGDGTRLSIL.